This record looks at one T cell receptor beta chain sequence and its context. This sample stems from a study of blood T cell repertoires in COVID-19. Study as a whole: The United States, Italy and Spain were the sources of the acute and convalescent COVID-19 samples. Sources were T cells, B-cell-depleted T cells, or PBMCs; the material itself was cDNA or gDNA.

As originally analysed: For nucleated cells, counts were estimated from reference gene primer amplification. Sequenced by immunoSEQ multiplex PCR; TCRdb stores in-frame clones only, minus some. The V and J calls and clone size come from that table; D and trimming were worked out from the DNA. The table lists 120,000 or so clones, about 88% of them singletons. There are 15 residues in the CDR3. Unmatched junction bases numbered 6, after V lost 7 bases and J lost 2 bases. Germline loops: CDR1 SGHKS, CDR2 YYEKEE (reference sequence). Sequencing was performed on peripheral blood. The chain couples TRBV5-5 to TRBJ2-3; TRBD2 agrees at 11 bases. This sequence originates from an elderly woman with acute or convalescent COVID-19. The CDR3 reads CASFGTSGFTDTQYF. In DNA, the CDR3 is TGTGCCAGCTTCGGGACTAGCGGTTTCACAGATACGCAGTATTTT. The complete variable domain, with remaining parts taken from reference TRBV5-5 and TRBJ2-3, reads DAGVTQSPTHLIKTRGQQVTLRCSPISGHKSVSWYQQVLGQGPQFIFQYYEKEERGRGNFPDRFSARQFPNYSSELNVNALLLGDSALYLCASFGTSGFTDTQYFGPGTRLTVL.